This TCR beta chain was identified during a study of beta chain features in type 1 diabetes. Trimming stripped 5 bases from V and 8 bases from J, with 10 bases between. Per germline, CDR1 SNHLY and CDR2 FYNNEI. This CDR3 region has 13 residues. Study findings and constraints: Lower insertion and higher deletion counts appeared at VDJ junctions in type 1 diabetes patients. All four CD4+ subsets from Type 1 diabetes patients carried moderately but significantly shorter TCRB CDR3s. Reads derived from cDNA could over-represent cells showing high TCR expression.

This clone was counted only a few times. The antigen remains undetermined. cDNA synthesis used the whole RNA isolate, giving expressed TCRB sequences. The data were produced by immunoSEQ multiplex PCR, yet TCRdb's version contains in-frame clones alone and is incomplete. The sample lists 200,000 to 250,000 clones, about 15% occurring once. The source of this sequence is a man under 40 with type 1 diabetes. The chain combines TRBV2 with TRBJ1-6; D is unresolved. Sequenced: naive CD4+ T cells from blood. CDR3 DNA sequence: TGTGCCAGCAGTTCCTCTTCGGATTCACCCCTCCACTTT. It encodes CASSSSSDSPLHF.